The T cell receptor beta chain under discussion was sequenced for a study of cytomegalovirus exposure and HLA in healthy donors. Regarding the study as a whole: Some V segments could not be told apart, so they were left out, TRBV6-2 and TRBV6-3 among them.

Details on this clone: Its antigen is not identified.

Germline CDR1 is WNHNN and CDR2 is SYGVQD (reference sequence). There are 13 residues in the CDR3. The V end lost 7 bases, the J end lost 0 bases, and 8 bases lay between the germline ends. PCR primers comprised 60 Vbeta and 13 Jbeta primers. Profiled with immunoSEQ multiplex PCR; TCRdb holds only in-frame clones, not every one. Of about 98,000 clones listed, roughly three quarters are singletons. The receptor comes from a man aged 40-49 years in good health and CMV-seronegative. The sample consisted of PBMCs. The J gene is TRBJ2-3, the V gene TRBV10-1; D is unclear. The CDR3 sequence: CASKQSSTDTQYF. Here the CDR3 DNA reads TGCGCCAGCAAACAATCGAGCACAGATACGCAGTATTTT.